The T cell receptor beta chain under discussion was sequenced for a study of blood T cell repertoires in COVID-19 (dated by TCRdb to about 2020). In the study overall: Samples from collaborators originated in the United States, Italy and Spain and spanned both the acute and convalescent phases of COVID-19. The prospective study material was composed of cDNA or gDNA derived from T cells, B-cell-depleted T cells, or PBMCs. The dataset comprised deeply sampled blood TCRbeta repertoires from subjects exposed to, actively infected with, or recovered from COVID-19. The repertoires were released in a freely available public database intended as a resource for research on the immune response to SARS-CoV-2. Samples were obtained from the ongoing ImmuneRACE study (first 160 participants) and from some 1,300 subjects provided by 6 global collaborators. Nearly every sample came with metadata listing a de-identified subject ID, COVID-19 status, age in years and sex. Where HLA class I and class II types were available, the types were taken from metadata supplied by the sample provider, not from assay-based typing. Paper-wide results and their limitations: The amount of clinical and demographic metadata varied by source and participant and was provided uncurated.

TCRbeta CDR3 regions were amplified from genomic DNA by means of the immunoSEQ Assay, a bias-controlled multiplex PCR. In the source study's methods: Nucleated cell counts per sample were estimated from amplification of reference gene primers within the assay. To quantify the absolute abundance of each unique TCRbeta CDR3 rearrangement, sequence reads were collapsed and filtered. For each sample, productive Simpson clonality was calculated by taking the square root of Simpson's diversity index across productive rearrangements. The table was pulled from immuneACCESS by TCRdb, which kept in-frame rearrangements only. Such tables lose some clones; where checked, under half of the loss comes from unresolved V genes, and the rest has no known cause. From that table come the V and J calls and clone size; the DNA was used to work out D and trimming. The sample includes around 200,000 clones, with 75% to 90% observed a single time. The ten most abundant clones make up around 1.1% of the sample.

Comments on this clone: The target of this receptor is not known. Per-base quality was not reported, and no clone a single base away is much larger than it.

The collaborating institutions used their own protocols to collect whole blood in K2EDTA tubes. For TCRbeta analysis, collaborator samples were shipped as frozen whole blood, as isolated PBMCs, or as DNA extracted from either sample type. Material for sequencing was peripheral blood. This receptor was obtained from a young man with acute or convalescent COVID-19.

The CDR3 protein: CASSRGGGTDTQYF. The DNA sequence is TGCGCCAGCAGCCGGGGGGGCGGGACAGATACGCAGTATTTT. This chain joins TRBV4-1 to TRBJ2-3; tentative D gene TRBD2, with 7 bases matching. The germline V gene yields MGHRA for CDR1 and YSYEKL for CDR2. Trimming takes 4 bases from V and 3 bases from J, and the germline ends sit 11 bases apart. The CDR3 runs 14 residues from the cysteine to the phenylalanine. The DNA shown is the 42-base CDR3, in frame from base 1.